What follows describes a single T cell receptor (beta chain). This sample is drawn from a study of blood T cell repertoires in COVID-19. Study at large: Material from acute and convalescent COVID-19 was sourced from the United States, Italy and Spain. From T cells, B-cell-depleted T cells, or PBMCs came the material, which was cDNA or gDNA.

CDR3 length equals 14 residues. Trimming at V came to 4 bases and at J to 0 bases, leaving 4 bases not matched to a gene. Germline values: CDR1 SQVTM, CDR2 ANQGSEA. Produced via immunoSEQ multiplex PCR; TCRdb's table is partial and in-frame only. The table has about 220,000 clones, roughly 84% seen once. This clonotype originated in a woman older than 75 with acute or convalescent COVID-19. The sequenced material came from peripheral blood. The genes are TRBV29-1 and TRBJ1-2, with 8 bases aligning to TRBD1. CDR3 protein: CSVVQGASNYGYTF. The CDR3 DNA is TGCAGCGTTGTTCAGGGGGCTTCTAACTATGGCTACACCTTC.